This T cell receptor beta chain was sequenced during a study of blood T cell repertoires in COVID-19. Study summary: The samples span acute and convalescent COVID-19 from the United States, Italy and Spain. Sources were T cells, B-cell-depleted T cells, or PBMCs; the material itself was cDNA or gDNA.

Trimming took 4 bases from V and 7 from J; bases not matched to a gene: 9. The V gene's germline CDR1 is SGHNT and CDR2 YYREEE (reference sequence). This CDR3 is 15 amino acids long. Original methodology: Amplification of reference gene primers was used by the study to estimate nucleated cell counts. Sequenced by immunoSEQ multiplex PCR; TCRdb stores in-frame clones only, minus some. From that table come the V and J calls and clone size; the DNA was used to work out D and trimming. The repertoire consists of 150,000 to 200,000 clones, with around 84% occurring once and the leading ten covering around a fifth.

The V and J genes are TRBV5-4 and TRBJ2-2; TRBD2 aligns across 8 bases. The clonotype was recovered from a woman older than 75 with acute or convalescent COVID-19. Material: peripheral blood. This chain's CDR3 is CASSPGTRSVGELFF. The CDR3 nucleotides read TGTGCCAGCAGCCCCGGGACTAGAAGTGTCGGGGAGCTGTTTTTT.